This is a list of T cell receptor beta chains from one sample in a study of PD-1 blockade in mismatch repair-deficient tumors. TCRdb's table, derived via immunoSEQ multiplex PCR, lists solely in-frame clones and lacks some. Counted here are some 97,000 clones, 70% to 85% occurring once; the ten biggest clones make up around 6.9%. The sample in question was peripheral blood, obtained 30 to 36 weeks after starting pembrolizumab. The receptor set was obtained from an adult with mismatch repair-deficient cancer. Both conserved end residues are part of each CDR3. The D gene is left open where the match is weak. Rows give clone size only sometimes, using once, few, many, or a class for an expanded clone.

J gene: TRBJ1-2
clone size: .
V gene: TRBV19
D gene: .
CDR3 protein: CASRETVYGYTF
CDR3 DNA: TGTGCCAGTAGAGAGACAGTTTATGGCTACACCTTC

J gene: TRBJ1-5
clone size: .
V gene: TRBV2
D gene: TRBD1
CDR3 protein: CASSDRDHQPQHF
CDR3 DNA: TGTGCCAGCAGCGACAGGGACCATCAGCCCCAGCATTTT

J gene: TRBJ1-2
clone size: .
V gene: TRBV4-3
D gene: .
CDR3 protein: CASSQDLTPGQALYGYTF
CDR3 DNA: TGCGCCAGCAGCCAAGACCTGACCCCAGGGCAGGCACTCTATGGCTACACCTTC

J gene: TRBJ1-1
clone size: .
V gene: TRBV27
D gene: .
CDR3 protein: CASSFFGGQNTEAFF
CDR3 DNA: TGTGCCAGCAGTTTCTTCGGCGGGCAGAACACTGAAGCTTTCTTT

J gene: TRBJ2-2
clone size: .
V gene: TRBV7-2
D gene: .
CDR3 protein: CASSLGGWRAELFF
CDR3 DNA: TGTGCCAGCAGCTTAGGAGGCTGGCGGGCGGAGCTGTTTTTT

J gene: TRBJ2-1
clone size: few
V gene: TRBV5-6
D gene: TRBD1
CDR3 protein: CASSLGTGGLYNEQFF
CDR3 DNA: TGTGCCAGCAGCTTGGGGACAGGGGGACTCTACAATGAGCAGTTCTTC

J gene: TRBJ2-1
clone size: .
V gene: TRBV11-3
D gene: .
CDR3 protein: CASSLEVMESLNEQFF
CDR3 DNA: TGTGCCAGCAGCTTAGAAGTAATGGAGAGTCTCAATGAGCAGTTCTTC

J gene: TRBJ2-1
clone size: .
V gene: TRBV7-9
D gene: .
CDR3 protein: CASSLLTVHQFF
CDR3 DNA: TGTGCCAGCAGCTTACTGACGGTACATCAGTTCTTC

J gene: TRBJ2-7
clone size: .
V gene: TRBV2
D gene: .
CDR3 protein: CASRKSGFEQYF
CDR3 DNA: TGTGCCAGCAGGAAGTCGGGGTTTGAGCAGTACTTC

J gene: TRBJ2-7
clone size: .
V gene: TRBV9
D gene: TRBD1
CDR3 protein: CASSRGTGVSNEQYF
CDR3 DNA: TGTGCCAGCAGCAGAGGGACAGGGGTTTCAAACGAGCAGTACTTC

J gene: TRBJ1-1
clone size: .
V gene: TRBV6-1
D gene: .
CDR3 protein: CASSERTEAFF
CDR3 DNA: TGTGCCAGCAGTGAACGGACTGAAGCTTTCTTT

J gene: TRBJ2-3
clone size: .
V gene: TRBV7-3
D gene: TRBD1
CDR3 protein: CASSLNPGGAGTDTQYF
CDR3 DNA: TGTGCCAGCAGCTTAAACCCAGGGGGCGCTGGCACAGATACGCAGTATTTT

J gene: TRBJ2-7
clone size: few
V gene: TRBV11-2
D gene: TRBD1
CDR3 protein: CASSMTGVEQYF
CDR3 DNA: TGTGCCAGCAGTATGACAGGGGTCGAGCAGTACTTC

J gene: TRBJ2-7
clone size: .
V gene: TRBV28
D gene: .
CDR3 protein: CASSLDRPFSYEQYF
CDR3 DNA: TGTGCCAGCAGTCTCGACAGGCCCTTCTCCTACGAGCAGTACTTC

J gene: TRBJ2-7
clone size: .
V gene: TRBV30
D gene: .
CDR3 protein: CAWSVRGRGNSYEQYF
CDR3 DNA: TGTGCCTGGAGTGTACGCGGCAGGGGAAATTCCTACGAGCAGTACTTC

J gene: TRBJ1-4
clone size: .
V gene: TRBV28
D gene: .
CDR3 protein: CASSLSKRGLREKLFF
CDR3 DNA: TGTGCCAGCAGTTTATCCAAAAGGGGACTGAGGGAAAAACTGTTTTTT

J gene: TRBJ2-6
clone size: .
V gene: TRBV30
D gene: .
CDR3 protein: CAWRNAGANVLTF
CDR3 DNA: TGTGCCTGGAGAAACGCTGGGGCCAACGTCCTGACTTTC

J gene: TRBJ2-6
clone size: many
V gene: TRBV7-3
D gene: .
CDR3 protein: CATSPSGANVLTF
CDR3 DNA: TGTGCCACGAGTCCCTCTGGGGCCAACGTCCTGACTTTC

J gene: TRBJ1-5
clone size: .
V gene: TRBV19
D gene: .
CDR3 protein: CASSIFRNSNQPQHF
CDR3 DNA: TGTGCCAGTAGTATCTTTCGAAATAGCAATCAGCCCCAGCATTTT

J gene: TRBJ2-7
clone size: .
V gene: TRBV19
D gene: TRBD2
CDR3 protein: CASSIGLAGEQYF
CDR3 DNA: TGTGCCAGTAGTATTGGACTAGCGGGCGAGCAGTACTTC

J gene: TRBJ2-2
clone size: .
V gene: TRBV29-1
D gene: .
CDR3 protein: CSVVVGYRGTGELFF
CDR3 DNA: TGCAGCGTTGTCGTCGGCTACCGAGGCACCGGGGAGCTGTTTTTT

J gene: TRBJ1-3
clone size: .
V gene: TRBV12-5
D gene: .
CDR3 protein: CASGPGGAGNTIYF
CDR3 DNA: TGTGCTAGTGGTCCGGGGGGGGCGGGAAACACCATATATTTT

J gene: TRBJ1-1
clone size: .
V gene: TRBV5-1
D gene: TRBD1
CDR3 protein: CASSLSGTGNTEAFF
CDR3 DNA: TGCGCCAGCAGCTTGTCCGGGACAGGGAACACTGAAGCTTTCTTT

J gene: TRBJ2-7
clone size: .
V gene: TRBV14
D gene: .
CDR3 protein: CASSENGGKYEQYF
CDR3 DNA: TGTGCCAGCAGCGAGAATGGAGGGAAGTACGAGCAGTACTTC

J gene: TRBJ2-7
clone size: .
V gene: TRBV9
D gene: TRBD2
CDR3 protein: CASSSRTSGGYEQYF
CDR3 DNA: TGTGCCAGCAGCTCCCGGACTAGCGGGGGCTACGAGCAGTACTTC

J gene: TRBJ2-7
clone size: .
V gene: TRBV6-6
D gene: .
CDR3 protein: CASRFQTGWEYEQYF
CDR3 DNA: TGTGCCAGCAGATTCCAAACGGGGTGGGAGTACGAGCAGTACTTC

J gene: TRBJ2-1
clone size: .
V gene: TRBV7-8
D gene: TRBD1
CDR3 protein: CASSLTGAAYNEQFF
CDR3 DNA: TGTGCCAGCAGCTTAACAGGGGCCGCCTACAATGAGCAGTTCTTC